This T cell receptor (beta chain) came from a study of T cell responses to AZD1222 COVID-19 vaccine. A note on this clone: Antigen: not known.

Broader study findings: Across the whole spike, CD4 TCRs peaked at regions 160-218 and 743-854.

The CDR3 runs to 15 residues. Trimming took 0 bases from V and 6 from J; bases not matched to a gene: 3. Germline V gives CDR1 SGHKS, CDR2 YYEKEE (reference sequence). Some clones are missing from TCRdb's copy, which holds only in-frame ones; the method was immunoSEQ multiplex PCR. The sample records roughly 120,000 clones, 88% being singletons. The input for sequencing was peripheral blood, taken on day 0 of AZD1222 vaccination. The chain couples TRBV5-5 to TRBJ1-2; 12 bases line up with TRBD1. The receptor was derived from an adult in good health. CDR3 residues: CASSLAGQGADGYTF. DNA of the CDR3: TGTGCCAGCAGCTTGGCGGGACAGGGGGCCGATGGCTACACCTTC. The complete variable domain, with remaining parts taken from reference TRBV5-5 and TRBJ1-2, reads DAGVTQSPTHLIKTRGQQVTLRCSPISGHKSVSWYQQVLGQGPQFIFQYYEKEERGRGNFPDRFSARQFPNYSSELNVNALLLGDSALYLCASSLAGQGADGYTFGSGTRLTVV.